This TCR beta chain was documented in a study of cytotoxic CD8 clonotypes in ibrutinib-treated CLL. This CDR3 is 15 amino acids long. V was shortened by 1 base and J by 1 base, with 10 bases between the two germline ends. Germline CDR1 is SGHVS and CDR2 is FNYEAQ. Measured with immunoSEQ multiplex PCR; TCRdb has only the in-frame clones, and not every one. The sample has about 160,000 clones; roughly 80% are singletons. The sequence came from a human donor with chronic lymphocytic leukemia. Sample: PBMCs, taken after 12 months of ibrutinib treatment. The chain couples TRBV7-6 to TRBJ1-1; no definite D call. The CDR3 DNA is TGTGCCAGCAGCTTAGGACACGAAAGGAACACTGAAGCTTTCTTT. Protein sequence: CASSLGHERNTEAFF.